The 20 T cell receptor beta chains in this list originate from one sample, sequenced in a study of immune heterogeneity within non-small cell lung tumors. With about 570 ng used per sample, the template was genomic DNA from bulk tumor. Several far-apart biopsies were taken per primary tumor during surgery. Enrolled patients presented with newly diagnosed, previously untreated non-small cell lung cancer and underwent curative surgery. Amplification of the TCR beta CDR3 was achieved through multiplex PCR with 32 V and 13 J primers. TCRdb re-derived calls from the multiplex PCR reads in MiXCR, one entry per CDR3 protein. The table includes roughly 20,000 distinct CDR3 sequences, around 30% detected once. The sample consisted of lung tumor tissue. Receptor source: a man aged 35 to 55 with non-small cell lung cancer.

There are a few counts of this clonotype. The chain joins TRBV7-4 to TRBJ2-1, with TRBD2 matching 14 bases. There are 16 residues in the CDR3. Losses at the gene ends were 5 bases for V and 6 bases for J; bases not matched to a gene: 6. The germline V gene has CDR1 SGHVT and CDR2 SQSDAQ. The DNA of the CDR3 is TGTGCCAGCAGCCCTCGGACTAGCGGGAGGTTCAATGAGCAGTTCTTC. Translated: CASSPRTSGRFNEQFF.

Of note for this clonotype: A much larger clonotype is one base distant, so this may be a read error. This chain uses TRBV6-1 with TRBJ1-6; no clear D. V lost 5 bases and J lost 5, with 13 bases in between. Germline V lookup: CDR1 MNHNS, CDR2 SASEGT. The CDR3 loop spans 15 amino acids. CDR3 sequence (DNA): TGTGCCAGCAGTCCGGACCTCGGGAATAATTCACCCCTCCACTTT. It yields the protein CASSPDLGNNSPLHF.

This clonotype is categorized as medium-sized (0.01 to 0.1%). The J gene is TRBJ1-2, the V gene TRBV30, with TRBD1 as a possible D gene (6 bases). Germline V gives CDR1 GTSNPN, CDR2 SVGIG (reference sequence). The CDR3 consists of 14 residues. V gave up 7 bases and J gave up 1 base, with 16 bases separating them. CDR3 DNA: TGTGCCTACCAATCGGGGGGGCATAACTATGGCTACACCTTC. Residues: CAYQSGGHNYGYTF.

This clonotype was found many times. The chain has TRBV10-3 and TRBJ2-3; 8 bases map to TRBD1. J was trimmed by 6 bases and V by 2 bases; bases with no gene match: 7. This CDR3 region has 15 residues. The germline CDR1 and CDR2 sequences are ENHRY and SYGVKD. The CDR3 coding sequence is TGTGCCATCAGTGAGGGGCAGGGGGCGAGGGATACGCAGTATTTT. Its protein is CAISEGQGARDTQYF.

Comment on this clonotype: One junction end disagrees with the germline gene, perhaps due to a read error. The V call is TRBV6-1, the J call TRBJ1-1; TRBD1 might be the D (5 bases). Germline V gives CDR1 MNHNS, CDR2 SASEGT. CDR3 size: 13 residues. The CDR3 spells CASRGVDSTEDFF. The CDR3 coding sequence is TGTGCCAGCAGGGGGGTGGATAGCACTGAAGATTTCTTT.

This clonotype occurred many times. J is TRBJ1-2 and V is TRBV6-1; D remains ambiguous. The CDR3 covers 14 residues. The V and J ends lost 5 bases and 0 bases respectively, with 10 bases between them. From germline, CDR1 is MNHNS and CDR2 SASEGT. CDR3 amino acids: CASSPAQPNYGYTF. The CDR3 bases are TGTGCCAGCAGTCCCGCTCAACCTAACTATGGCTACACCTTC.

Note on this clonotype: This may come from a read error, since a much larger clone is one base off. J is TRBJ2-7 and V is TRBV7-9; D not certain. Germline-derived CDR1 and CDR2 are SEHNR and FQNEAQ (reference sequence). CDR3 length: 13 residues. The germline V and J ends were trimmed by 5 bases and 7 bases, with 15 bases remaining between them. In DNA, the CDR3 is TGTGCCAGCAGCGTTCGCTCGGATCGGGAGCAGTACTTC. Translated, it gives CASSVRSDREQYF.

This clonotype has more than one count but fewer than ten. The chain employs TRBV4-3 and TRBJ2-1, with a possible D match to TRBD1 (5 bases). This CDR3 is built from 15 residues. CDR1 is LGHNA and CDR2 is YSLEER in the germline V gene. The V gene lost 0 bases and the J gene lost 4 bases, with 10 bases spanning the gap. CDR3 in DNA: TGCGCCAGCAGCCAAGACCCAGGGCATTACAATGAGCAGTTCTTC. It translates to CASSQDPGHYNEQFF.

By share, this clonotype counts as medium-sized. The V gene is TRBV6-1, the J gene TRBJ1-4; D is undetermined. CDR1 MNHNS and CDR2 SASEGT come from the germline V gene. This CDR3 has 14 amino acids. The V and J ends lost 7 bases and 5 bases respectively, with 14 bases between them. The CDR3, as DNA: TGTGCCAGCACCATTCGGGGAAGCAATGAAAAACTGTTTTTT. As protein: CASTIRGSNEKLFF.

In regard to this clonotype: A much larger clone differs from this one at a single base, so this may be a read error. V gene TRBV11-2 combines with J gene TRBJ2-7, with D tentatively TRBD1 (6 bases). CDR1 SGHAT and CDR2 FQNNGV come from the germline V gene. The CDR3 length is 15 residues. The CDR3 spells CASSLAPGQNYDQYF. DNA for the CDR3: TGTGCCAGCAGCTTAGCTCCGGGACAAAACTACGATCAGTACTTC.

This clonotype showed up just a few times. This chain connects TRBV29-1 to TRBJ2-5; D is possibly TRBD2 (6 bases). The V gene lost 5 bases and the J gene lost 5 bases, with 12 bases spanning the gap. Looked up from germline, CDR1 is SQVTM and CDR2 is ANQGSEA. This CDR3 has 12 amino acids. CDR3 protein: CSVSEGFETQYF. CDR3 in DNA: TGCAGCGTTTCGGAGGGTTTCGAGACCCAGTACTTC.

Worth noting for this clonotype: One junction end disagrees with the germline gene, perhaps due to a read error. The CDR3 region has the DNA TGTGCCAGCAGTAGAGGGGGACAGAGACTAGCCAAAAACATTAAGTACTTC. Protein product: CASSRGGQRLAKNIKYF. This chain uses TRBV6-2 or TRBV6-3 with TRBJ2-4; the D gene could be TRBD1 or TRBD2 (7 bases each). The CDR3 has 17 residues. CDR1 MNHEY and CDR2 SVGEGT come from the germline V gene.

This chain's CDR3 is CASSLGFRTGTSEQYF. The CDR3 DNA follows: TGTGCCAGCAGCTTAGGGTTCCGGACAGGCACGAGCGAGCAGTACTTC. The gene calls are TRBV7-6 and TRBJ2-7, with TRBD1 matching 7 bases. Looked up from germline, CDR1 is SGHVS and CDR2 is FNYEAQ. J gave up 6 bases and V 1 base, and 12 bases lay outside the gene matches. This CDR3 has 16 residues. Combining the CDR3 with reference TRBV7-6 and TRBJ2-7 gives the whole variable domain GAGVSQSPRYKVTKRGQDVALRCDPISGHVSLYWYRQALGQGPEFLTYFNYEAQQDKSGLPNDRFSAERPEGSISTLTIQRTEQRDSAMYRCASSLGFRTGTSEQYFGPGTRLTVT.

Many counts were recorded for this clonotype. V is TRBV19 and J is TRBJ2-3; D possibly corresponds to TRBD1 (5 bases). The germline V gene encodes CDR1 LNHDA and CDR2 SQIVND (reference sequence). The CDR3 covers 13 residues. With 5 bases removed from V and 6 bases from J, the gap between germline ends came to 12 bases. The CDR3 DNA sequence: TGTGCCAGTAGTTTCAGGGTCTCCGATACGCAGTATTTT. This gives the protein CASSFRVSDTQYF.

The gene calls are TRBV4-2 and TRBJ2-3; 7 bases are a match to TRBD2. CDR1 is LGHNA, CDR2 YNFKEQ, per germline. The CDR3 length is 15 residues. V shed 10 bases and J 4 bases; nucleotides not matched to a gene: 14. CDR3 bases: TGTGCCACTACCCCTGGCGGGAGTTCAGCAGATACGCAGTATTTT. Its protein product is CATTPGGSSADTQYF.

The gene calls are TRBV11-2 and TRBJ2-1; tentatively, D is TRBD1 (6 bases). The CDR3 loop spans 14 amino acids. Germline V gives CDR1 SGHAT, CDR2 FQNNGV. V was clipped by 4 bases and J by 9 bases, with 16 bases between them. The CDR3 DNA is TGTGCCAGCAGCTCCCTACAGGGCTTTGGTGAGCAGTTCTTC. It translates to CASSSLQGFGEQFF.

As regards this clonotype: This may arise from a read error, as a much more abundant clone is one base away. The chain has TRBV13 and TRBJ2-7; 7 bases are shared with TRBD1. The CDR3 covers 14 residues. Germline V gene lookup returns CDR1 PRHDT and CDR2 FYEKMQ (reference sequence). The CDR3 DNA reads as TGTGCCAACAGCTCCGGACAGGCCTTCTACGAGCAGTACTTC. Its translation: CANSSGQAFYEQYF.

Comment on this clonotype: A read error may explain this, as a much larger clone is one base away. In DNA form, the CDR3 reads TGCAGTGCTAGAGAGACGAGCTACGAGCGGTACTTC. Its translation: CSARETSYERYF. The chain couples TRBV20-1 to TRBJ2-7; D not certain. The CDR3 consists of 12 residues. Germline CDR1 reads DFQATT; CDR2 reads SNEGSKA (reference sequence).

The rearrangement links TRBV29-1 to TRBJ1-1, with D possibly TRBD1 on 5 matching bases. With 6 bases removed from V and 4 bases from J, the gap between germline ends came to 15 bases. Germline V gene data show CDR1 as SQVTM and CDR2 as ANQGSEA. The CDR3 is 13 amino acids. Here the CDR3 DNA reads TGCAGCGTACCAAGCCCAGGGAGCACTGAAGCTTTCTTT. Its translation is CSVPSPGSTEAFF.

This clonotype was detected many times. The chain joins TRBV4-1 to TRBJ2-3; a weak D match, TRBD2 (5 bases). The length of the CDR3 is 16 residues. V lost 0 bases, J lost 0 bases, and 10 bases lay in between. In germline, CDR1 is MGHRA, CDR2 YSYEKL. CDR3 amino acids: CASSQEEAGSTDTQYF. The CDR3 DNA reads as TGCGCCAGCAGCCAAGAGGAGGCAGGTAGCACAGATACGCAGTATTTT.